A single sample is the source of the 4 T cell receptor beta chains below, sequenced in a study of CD8 T cells in ankylosing spondylitis. Findings and caveats of the study: For ankylosing spondylitis blood, a TCR beta motif of under 10 highly homologous variants appeared characteristic.

TCRdb independently ran MiXCR on the 5' RACE reads; one entry per CDR3 protein. The sample lists some 450,000 distinct CDR3 sequences; more than 15% were seen once. These receptors have no identified antigens. Sequenced: blood, either unsorted or a sorted T cell fraction (not recorded which). The receptors were sampled from a male donor with ankylosing spondylitis.

The V gene is TRBV2, the J gene TRBJ2-4, with 7 bases lining up with TRBD1. Trimming removed 6 bases from V and 7 bases from J; junction bases left unmatched: 9. The CDR3 totals 14 residues. The germline V gene encodes CDR1 SNHLY and CDR2 FYNNEI. This chain's CDR3 is CASRGEGAGNIQYF. The DNA for the CDR3 is TGTGCCAGCAGGGGCGAGGGGGCCGGGAACATTCAGTACTTC.

The chain links TRBV20-1 to TRBJ2-1; TRBD2 matches 9 bases. Germline loops: CDR1 DFQATT, CDR2 SNEGSKA (reference sequence). The CDR3 is made up of 14 amino acids. J lost 8 bases, V lost 5 bases, and 10 bases had no gene match. The CDR3 bases are TGCAGTGCTCCGACTAGCGGTTTTGTCTATGAGCAGTTCTTC. It specifies CSAPTSGFVYEQFF.

This clonotype appeared many times. This chain connects TRBV11-2 to TRBJ1-1, with D unclear. CDR3 length: 14 residues. In germline, CDR1 is SGHAT, CDR2 FQNNGV. Trimming took 5 bases from V and 4 from J, leaving 14 bases between them. Here the CDR3 reads CASSREVEGTEAFF. The CDR3 DNA is TGTGCCAGCAGCCGCGAGGTGGAGGGCACTGAAGCTTTCTTT.

This clonotype was counted a few times. The chain has TRBV5-1 and TRBJ2-3; D is unresolved. Germline values: CDR1 SGHRS, CDR2 YFSETQ. The CDR3 runs to 13 residues. V was pared by 4 bases and J by 3 bases, with 9 bases between. The CDR3 sequence is CASSGVGTDTQYF. In DNA, the CDR3 is TGCGCCAGCAGCGGGGTCGGAACAGATACGCAGTATTTT.